Listed below are T cell receptor beta chains from one sample, sequenced in a study of preoperative IRX-2 immunotherapy in early breast cancer. This table comes from immunoSEQ multiplex PCR, and its TCRdb copy is limited to in-frame clones, with some not included. Seen here are around 22,000 clones, roughly 90% observed once, and the top ten hold roughly 29%. Sequenced material: tumor tissue, taken after IRX-2 immunotherapy. All receptors come from a human donor with breast cancer. Each CDR3 is given with its conserved first and last residue. The D gene is left open where the match is weak. Where a row states a size, it is once, few, many or the class of an expanded clone; other rows omit it.

CDR3 protein	CDR3 DNA	clone size	D gene	V gene	J gene
CAISDGGAKDEQFF	TGTGCCATCAGTGACGGGGGGGCCAAGGACGAGCAGTTCTTC	once	TRBD2	TRBV10-3	TRBJ2-1
CASSQSIEVMNTEAFF	TGCGCCAGCAGTCAATCGATAGAGGTCATGAACACTGAAGCTTTCTTT	-	-	TRBV23-1	TRBJ1-1
CASKDNWGEQFF	TGTGCCAGCAAAGATAACTGGGGGGAGCAGTTCTTC	once	-	TRBV27	TRBJ2-1
CASSLDYLETQYF	TGTGCCAGCAGCTTAGACTACTTAGAGACCCAGTACTTC	-	-	TRBV7-8	TRBJ2-5
CASTPNTGASSGANVLTF	TGTGCCAGCACCCCCAATACAGGGGCCAGCTCTGGGGCCAACGTCCTGACTTTC	-	TRBD1	TRBV28	TRBJ2-6
CATSTGSRTEAFF	TGTGCCACCAGCACAGGGTCGAGGACTGAAGCTTTCTTT	-	-	TRBV15	TRBJ1-1
CASGLGSWGDGYTF	TGTGCTAGTGGTTTGGGAAGCTGGGGTGATGGCTACACCTTC	-	-	TRBV12-5	TRBJ1-2
CASSQGGYTDTQYF	TGTGCCAGCAGCCAGGGAGGGTACACAGATACGCAGTATTTT	-	TRBD2	TRBV4-2	TRBJ2-3
CASSLGGFSGNTIYF	TGTGCCAGCAGTTTAGGGGGGTTCTCTGGAAACACCATATATTTT	-	-	TRBV28	TRBJ1-3
CASSYCRDVGTVVPGELFF	TGTGCCAGCAGTTACTGCCGGGACGTTGGGACAGTGGTGCCCGGGGAGCTGTTTTTT	-	TRBD1	TRBV6-7	TRBJ2-2
CASSHGTGRSGNTIYF	TGTGCCAGCAGCCATGGGACAGGGCGCTCTGGAAACACCATATATTTT	-	TRBD1	TRBV11-3	TRBJ1-3
CASSSPGHRGTEAFF	TGTGCCAGCAGCAGCCCGGGACACAGGGGCACTGAAGCTTTCTTT	-	TRBD1	TRBV5-4	TRBJ1-1
CASSEPGPNLYGYTF	TGCGCCAGCAGTGAACCGGGGCCAAACCTTTATGGCTACACCTTC	-	-	TRBV10-2	TRBJ1-2
CASSQTSGERAEQFF	TGCGCCAGCAGCCAAACTAGCGGGGAACGAGCTGAGCAGTTCTTC	once	TRBD2	TRBV5-1	TRBJ2-1
CASSLASDRDGQPQHF	TGTGCCAGCAGTTTGGCCAGTGACAGGGATGGTCAGCCCCAGCATTTT	-	TRBD1	TRBV28	TRBJ1-5
CAWSLAGGYEQYF	TGTGCCTGGAGTCTAGCGGGGGGATACGAGCAGTACTTC	once	TRBD2	TRBV30	TRBJ2-7
CASSRQQGGYGYTF	TGTGCCAGCAGCCGACAACAGGGGGGGTATGGCTACACCTTC	-	TRBD1	TRBV7-2	TRBJ1-2
CASSLIVGNEQFF	TGTGCCAGCAGCTTAATCGTAGGCAATGAGCAGTTCTTC	-	-	TRBV11-2	TRBJ2-1
CASSLVVRTDTQYF	TGCGCCAGCAGCTTGGTGGTAAGGACAGATACGCAGTATTTT	-	-	TRBV5-1	TRBJ2-3
CASSVGSGLNTEAFF	TGTGCCAGCAGCGTAGGATCGGGATTGAACACTGAAGCTTTCTTT	-	-	TRBV9	TRBJ1-1
CAISLPSGPTDTQYF	TGTGCCATCAGCCTACCTAGCGGCCCCACAGATACGCAGTATTTT	-	TRBD2	TRBV10-3	TRBJ2-3
CASSFRVLEKAFF	TGTGCCAGCAGTTTTAGGGTACTTGAAAAAGCTTTCTTT	-	-	TRBV6-6	TRBJ1-1
CASSNRLGSRGATGELFF	TGTGCCAGTAGCAACCGCCTGGGGTCACGGGGGGCGACCGGGGAGCTGTTTTTT	-	-	TRBV19	TRBJ2-2
CATGGGDRGSSPLHF	TGTGCCACCGGAGGAGGGGACAGGGGTAGTTCACCCCTCCACTTT	-	TRBD1	TRBV15	TRBJ1-6
CASSQEGSYGYTF	TGCGCCAGCAGCCAAGAGGGGAGCTATGGCTACACCTTC	-	-	TRBV4-1	TRBJ1-2
CAWTRTGRGYTF	TGTGCCTGGACCCGGACAGGGCGGGGCTACACCTTC	-	TRBD1	TRBV30	TRBJ1-2
CASRILQETNTEAFF	TGTGCCAGCAGGATACTACAGGAGACCAACACTGAAGCTTTCTTT	-	-	TRBV6-5	TRBJ1-1
CASSNPQRSGRLAFF	TGTGCCAGCAGCAACCCACAGCGTTCGGGCCGGTTGGCTTTCTTT	-	-	TRBV7-9	TRBJ1-1
CASSEGDVDQPQHF	TGTGCCAGCAGTGAAGGGGACGTGGATCAGCCCCAGCATTTT	once	-	TRBV6-1	TRBJ1-5
CASSLGQRGHSYEQYF	TGTGCCAGCAGCTTGGGGCAGCGGGGGCACTCCTACGAGCAGTACTTC	-	TRBD2	TRBV5-4	TRBJ2-7
CSVERTGLYGYTF	TGCAGCGTTGAGAGGACAGGGCTATATGGCTACACCTTC	-	TRBD1	TRBV29-1	TRBJ1-2
CASGDEKLFF	TGTGCCAGCGGGGATGAAAAACTGTTTTTT	-	-	TRBV2	TRBJ1-4
CAWSLLSSYNSPLHF	TGTGCCTGGAGTTTGCTAAGCTCCTATAATTCACCCCTCCACTTT	-	-	TRBV30	TRBJ1-6
CASSLKGGTGELFF	TGTGCCAGCAGCTTAAAAGGGGGAACCGGGGAGCTGTTTTTT	-	-	TRBV7-9	TRBJ2-2
CASKYRGVSGELFF	TGTGCCAGCAAATACCGGGGGGTTTCCGGGGAGCTGTTTTTT	-	TRBD2	TRBV7-3	TRBJ2-2
CASSSTGKETQYF	TGTGCCAGCAGCTCGACAGGGAAAGAGACCCAGTACTTC	-	TRBD1	TRBV11-3	TRBJ2-5
CASSEGQGRGNIQYF	TGCGCCAGCAGCGAGGGACAGGGGAGAGGGAACATTCAGTACTTC	-	TRBD1	TRBV5-1	TRBJ2-4
CASSLFGQGVDQPQHF	TGTGCCAGCAGTTTATTCGGACAGGGGGTCGATCAGCCCCAGCATTTT	hyperexpanded	TRBD1	TRBV28	TRBJ1-5
CASMGASQPQHF	TGTGCCAGCATGGGGGCTAGTCAGCCCCAGCATTTT	-	-	TRBV2	TRBJ1-5
CASRGGLAGDTQYF	TGTGCCAGCAGGGGGGGACTAGCAGGAGATACGCAGTATTTT	-	TRBD2	TRBV9	TRBJ2-3
CASSLAPPLASLNTEAFF	TGTGCCAGCAGCTTAGCGCCCCCCCTTGCTAGCTTGAACACTGAAGCTTTCTTT	-	-	TRBV7-8	TRBJ1-1
CASSQGVQGTQYF	TGTGCCAGCAGCCAAGGTGTTCAAGGAACCCAGTACTTC	-	-	TRBV14	TRBJ2-5
CASSPQRGTQYF	TGTGCCAGCAGTCCGCAGCGGGGTACGCAGTATTTT	once	TRBD2	TRBV27	TRBJ2-3
CASSLVGQGEGFYGYTF	TGCGCCAGCAGCTTGGTCGGTCAAGGGGAAGGCTTCTATGGCTACACCTTC	-	-	TRBV5-1	TRBJ1-2
CASNEGVTNEKLFF	TGCGCCAGCAACGAGGGGGTAACTAATGAAAAACTGTTTTTT	-	-	TRBV5-1	TRBJ1-4
CASSLGTSGGLRETQYF	TGTGCCAGCAGCTTGGGGACTAGCGGGGGACTAAGGGAGACCCAGTACTTC	-	TRBD2	TRBV5-4	TRBJ2-5
CASSYSIPRGNGYTF	TGTGCCAGCAGTTACTCTATACCGCGGGGGAATGGCTACACCTTC	-	-	TRBV6-5	TRBJ1-2
CASMSSRPQHF	TGTGCCAGCATGTCCTCGAGGCCCCAGCATTTT	-	-	TRBV6-1	TRBJ1-5
CASSFRGGRETQYF	TGTGCCAGCAGCTTCCGGGGTGGAAGGGAGACCCAGTACTTC	-	-	TRBV7-9	TRBJ2-5
CSVEWVFGTDTQYF	TGCAGCGTTGAATGGGTATTTGGAACAGATACGCAGTATTTT	-	-	TRBV29-1	TRBJ2-3
CATSRDYQANEKLFF	TGTGCCACCAGCAGAGATTATCAAGCTAATGAAAAACTGTTTTTT	-	-	TRBV15	TRBJ1-4
CASSDGTGDGYTF	TGTGCCAGCAGTGATGGGACAGGAGACGGCTACACCTTC	-	TRBD1	TRBV6-4	TRBJ1-2
CASSLVQGARTEAFF	TGCGCCAGCAGCCTGGTTCAGGGGGCGAGAACTGAAGCTTTCTTT	-	TRBD1	TRBV5-1	TRBJ1-1
CASSLGRGTYTQYF	TGTGCCAGCAGCTTAGGTCGGGGTACCTACACGCAGTATTTT	once	-	TRBV11-3	TRBJ2-3
CASSSDSSSGNTIYF	TGTGCCAGCAGTTCCGACAGCAGCTCTGGAAACACCATATATTTT	-	-	TRBV6-5	TRBJ1-3
CASSSMGVHTEAFF	TGTGCCAGCAGCTCCATGGGGGTACACACTGAAGCTTTCTTT	-	-	TRBV7-9	TRBJ1-1
CASNRDRNTDTQYF	TGTGCCAGCAACCGGGACAGGAACACAGATACGCAGTATTTT	-	TRBD1	TRBV6-1	TRBJ2-3
CASRGGQQAFF	TGTGCCAGCAGGGGCGGACAGCAAGCTTTCTTT	-	-	TRBV11-2	TRBJ1-1